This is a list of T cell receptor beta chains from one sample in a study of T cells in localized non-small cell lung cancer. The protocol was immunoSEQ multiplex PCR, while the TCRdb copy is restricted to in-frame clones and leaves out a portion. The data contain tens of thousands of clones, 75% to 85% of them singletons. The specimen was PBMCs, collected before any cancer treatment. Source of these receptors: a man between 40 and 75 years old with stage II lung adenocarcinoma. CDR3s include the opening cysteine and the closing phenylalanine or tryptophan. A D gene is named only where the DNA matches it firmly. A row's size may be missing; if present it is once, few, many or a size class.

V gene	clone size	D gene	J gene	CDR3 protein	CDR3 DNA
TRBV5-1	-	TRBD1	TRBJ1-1	CASSTTGGPTEAFF	TGCGCCAGCAGCACGACAGGGGGACCCACTGAAGCTTTCTTT
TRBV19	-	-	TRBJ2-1	CASRGYNEQFF	TGTGCCAGTAGGGGCTACAATGAGCAGTTCTTC
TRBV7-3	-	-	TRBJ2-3	CASSSGGVRTDTQYF	TGTGCCAGCAGCTCCGGGGGAGTTAGAACAGATACGCAGTATTTT
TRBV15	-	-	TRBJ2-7	CATSRAGSAYEQYF	TGTGCCACCAGCAGAGCAGGCAGTGCCTACGAGCAGTACTTC
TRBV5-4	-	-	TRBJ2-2	CASSLGVGTGELFF	TGTGCCAGCAGCTTGGGGGTAGGCACCGGGGAGCTGTTTTTT
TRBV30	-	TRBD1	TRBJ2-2	CATQTRQGSTGELFF	TGTGCTACCCAGACCAGACAGGGAAGCACCGGGGAGCTGTTTTTT
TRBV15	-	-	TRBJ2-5	CATSRSGQRQTQYF	TGTGCCACCAGCAGATCAGGACAGCGGCAGACCCAGTACTTC
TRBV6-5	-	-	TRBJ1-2	CASSYSGYGYTF	TGTGCCAGCAGTTACTCGGGATATGGCTACACCTTC
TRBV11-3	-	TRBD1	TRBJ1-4	CASSPRTGPNEKLFF	TGTGCCAGCAGCCCTCGGACAGGACCCAATGAAAAACTGTTTTTT
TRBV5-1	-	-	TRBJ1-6	CASSDPNSPLHF	TGCGCCAGCAGCGACCCGAATTCACCCCTCCACTTT
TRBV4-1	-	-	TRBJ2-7	CASSQGPLLSYEQYF	TGCGCCAGCAGCCAAGGACCCCTATTATCCTACGAGCAGTACTTC
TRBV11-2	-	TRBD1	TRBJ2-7	CASSSTDRGPYEQYF	TGTGCCAGCAGCTCTACGGACAGGGGACCCTACGAGCAGTACTTC
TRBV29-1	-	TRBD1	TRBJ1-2	CSVGQGQSYGYTF	TGCAGCGTAGGACAGGGACAGAGCTATGGCTACACCTTC
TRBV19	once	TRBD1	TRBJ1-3	CASEKEQGFGNTIYF	TGTGCCAGCGAAAAGGAACAGGGGTTTGGAAACACCATATATTTT
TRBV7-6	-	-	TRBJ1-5	CASSPQVSNQPQHF	TGTGCCAGCAGTCCTCAGGTTAGCAATCAGCCCCAGCATTTT
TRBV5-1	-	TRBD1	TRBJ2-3	CASSGGTGRSDTQYF	TGCGCCAGCAGCGGTGGGACAGGGAGGTCAGATACGCAGTATTTT
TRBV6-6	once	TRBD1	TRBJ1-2	CASSLNRGEGYTF	TGTGCCAGCAGTCTTAACAGGGGGGAGGGCTACACCTTC
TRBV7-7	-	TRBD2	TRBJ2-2	CASSPRLAGVSTGELFF	TGTGCTAGCAGCCCCCGGCTAGCGGGAGTTAGCACCGGGGAGCTGTTTTTT
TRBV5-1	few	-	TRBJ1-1	CASSLDRVNTEAFF	TGCGCCAGCAGCTTGGACAGGGTTAACACTGAAGCTTTCTTT
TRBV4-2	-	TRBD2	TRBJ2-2	CASSHYGLAGGGETGELFF	TGTGCCAGCAGCCATTACGGACTAGCGGGAGGCGGGGAGACCGGGGAGCTGTTTTTT
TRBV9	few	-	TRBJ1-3	CASSPLPGQGGGNTIYF	TGTGCCAGCAGCCCCCTCCCGGGGCAGGGAGGGGGAAACACCATATATTTT
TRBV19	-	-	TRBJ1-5	CASSIGAGIRNQPQHF	TGTGCCAGTAGTATAGGGGCGGGGATTAGGAATCAGCCCCAGCATTTT
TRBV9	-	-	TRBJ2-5	CASSAGLLSGTQYF	TGTGCCAGCAGCGCGGGACTTCTCTCGGGGACCCAGTACTTC
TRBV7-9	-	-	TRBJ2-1	CASSFEGLVGEQFF	TGTGCCAGCAGCTTCGAGGGCTTGGTAGGTGAGCAGTTCTTC
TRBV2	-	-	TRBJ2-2	CASSTENTGELFF	TGTGCCAGCAGCACAGAGAACACCGGGGAGCTGTTTTTT
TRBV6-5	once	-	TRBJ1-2	CASSYNSIGLYGYTF	TGTGCCAGCAGTTACAACTCAATCGGCCTCTATGGCTACACCTTC
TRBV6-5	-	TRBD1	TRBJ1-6	CASKRQGINSPLHF	TGTGCCAGCAAACGACAGGGGATAAATTCACCCCTCCACTTT
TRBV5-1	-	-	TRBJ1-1	CASSLTGTRQNTEAFF	TGCGCCAGCAGCTTGACGGGGACGCGACAGAACACTGAAGCTTTCTTT
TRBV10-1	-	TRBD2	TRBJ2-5	CASSRGLAGRLATQYF	TGCGCCAGCAGTCGAGGGCTAGCGGGACGTCTGGCGACCCAGTACTTC
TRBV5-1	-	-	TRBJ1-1	CASSLVAGVRNTEAFF	TGCGCCAGCAGCTTGGTGGCAGGGGTGCGGAACACTGAAGCTTTCTTT
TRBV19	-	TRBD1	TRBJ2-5	CASSPGQVALETQYF	TGTGCCAGTAGTCCGGGACAGGTGGCTCTTGAGACCCAGTACTTC
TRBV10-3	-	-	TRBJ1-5	CATRGTNQPQHF	TGTGCCACCAGGGGAACCAATCAGCCCCAGCATTTT
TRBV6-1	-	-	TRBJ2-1	CASSERRLAQQFF	TGTGCCAGCAGTGAACGGCGCCTGGCCCAGCAGTTCTTC
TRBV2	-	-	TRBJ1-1	CASRAGPPNTEAFF	TGTGCCAGCAGGGCCGGGCCCCCCAACACTGAAGCTTTCTTT
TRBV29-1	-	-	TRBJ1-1	CSTPPGFGLNTEAFF	TGCAGCACCCCACCTGGGTTCGGGTTAAACACTGAAGCTTTCTTT
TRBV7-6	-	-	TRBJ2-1	CASSLGRDEQFF	TGTGCCAGCAGCTTAGGTAGGGACGAGCAGTTCTTC
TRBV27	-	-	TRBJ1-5	CASSWDGYSNQPQHF	TGTGCCAGCAGCTGGGACGGATATAGCAATCAGCCCCAGCATTTT
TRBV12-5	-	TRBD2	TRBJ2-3	CASGLAGLAGADTQYF	TGTGCTAGTGGTTTGGCAGGACTAGCGGGAGCAGATACGCAGTATTTT
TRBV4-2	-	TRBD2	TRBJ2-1	CASSSRLAGGPNEQFF	TGTGCCAGCAGCTCCCGACTAGCGGGAGGGCCTAATGAGCAGTTCTTC
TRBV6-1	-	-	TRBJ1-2	CASNFMGRVNYGYTF	TGTGCCAGCAACTTTATGGGACGGGTTAACTATGGCTACACCTTC
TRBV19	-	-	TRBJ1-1	CASSISLTVGTEAFF	TGTGCCAGTAGTATTTCCCTGACAGTAGGGACTGAAGCTTTCTTT
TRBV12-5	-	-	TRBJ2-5	CASGLGQFQETQYF	TGTGCTAGTGGTTTGGGACAGTTCCAAGAGACCCAGTACTTC
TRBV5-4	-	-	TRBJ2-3	CASSLRERLRGDTQYF	TGTGCCAGCAGCTTGCGTGAGCGCCTTAGAGGTGATACGCAGTATTTT
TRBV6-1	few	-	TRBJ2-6	CASSEEPSGANVLTF	TGTGCCAGCAGTGAAGAACCCTCTGGGGCCAACGTCCTGACTTTC
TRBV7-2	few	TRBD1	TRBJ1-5	CASSPSGGYSNQPQHF	TGTGCCAGCAGCCCATCAGGGGGTTATAGCAATCAGCCCCAGCATTTT
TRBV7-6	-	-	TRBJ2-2	CASSLAEGVNTGELFF	TGTGCCAGCAGCTTAGCGGAGGGGGTAAACACCGGGGAGCTGTTTTTT
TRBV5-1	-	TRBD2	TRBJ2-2	CASSLSTSGHRVTTGELFF	TGCGCCAGCAGCTTGTCGACTAGCGGTCACCGCGTTACCACCGGGGAGCTGTTTTTT
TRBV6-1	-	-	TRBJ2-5	CASSEAPRGVTQYF	TGTGCCAGCAGTGAAGCCCCAAGGGGAGTGACCCAGTACTTC
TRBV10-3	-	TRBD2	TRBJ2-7	CAISEGLAGGRKQYF	TGTGCCATCAGTGAGGGACTAGCGGGAGGTCGAAAGCAGTACTTC
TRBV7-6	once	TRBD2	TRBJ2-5	CASTTLAGGQETQYF	TGTGCCAGCACCACACTAGCGGGAGGCCAAGAGACCCAGTACTTC
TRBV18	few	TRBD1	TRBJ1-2	CASSPGQGADGYTF	TGTGCCAGCTCACCGGGACAGGGGGCGGACGGCTACACCTTC
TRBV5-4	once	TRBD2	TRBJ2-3	CAQSSGESDTQYF	TGTGCCCAGTCTAGCGGCGAATCAGATACGCAGTATTTT
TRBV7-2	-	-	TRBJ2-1	CASSPRGPTGNEQFF	TGTGCCAGCAGCCCCCGGGGACCCACTGGCAATGAGCAGTTCTTC
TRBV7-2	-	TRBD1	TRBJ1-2	CASRRQGAEGYTF	TGTGCCAGCAGGCGACAGGGGGCTGAAGGCTACACCTTC
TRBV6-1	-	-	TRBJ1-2	CASSEDIQGLYGYTF	TGTGCCAGCAGTGAAGACATACAGGGCCTCTATGGCTACACCTTC